Sequencing of this T cell receptor (beta chain) was carried out in a study of shared clonotypes between healthy human individuals (TCRdb year 2020). A note on the overall study: A couple of women and a few men aged 18 to 49 years were included in the cohort. To estimate repertoire size and how much clonotype sharing occurs between individuals, the study deeply sequenced the blood TCR repertoires of several healthy adults. Between about 0.9 and 8.9 billion PBMCs per donor were obtained by leukapheresis. Different laboratories and diverse techniques were used to prepare libraries and sequence TCR repertoires, to increase sequencing depth and limit assay-specific biases. For each donor, CD4 naive and CD4 memory were each run on three plates, CD8 naive on two plates, and CD8 memory on one plate.

The donors were healthy, HIV-negative adults with no recently reported acute infections or vaccinations. Every donor was a Caucasian adult living in Nashville, Tennessee, USA. CD4+ T cells were enriched through magnetic negative selection, after which naive cells were positively selected on CD45RA and the remaining negative fraction served as the memory subset. Blood was obtained by leukapheresis, after which PBMCs were separated by Ficoll-Histopaque density gradient centrifugation and cryopreserved in liquid nitrogen vapor phase. Purity and quantity of every magnetically sorted T cell population were checked by analytical flow cytometry. Genomic DNA was isolated from each sorted fraction and quantified by UV absorbance on a Nanodrop 2000c. This clone was counted a few times. No cognate antigen has been identified for it. One base away there is no much larger clone; base qualities are not given. Study-level results and caveats: Compared with non-shared clonotypes, clonotypes shared by all four sorted-subset donors had higher generation probabilities. Rarefaction of sorted-subset datasets indicated incomplete sequencing despite the large sequencing depth. Naive subsets generally had larger estimated clonotype richness than memory subsets. The small number of donors limited the genetic and exposure-history diversity represented. Pairwise subsampling led to the expectation that sequencing depth would affect the degree of clonotype sharing among donors. About 4.5% of naive CD4, around 3.6% of naive CD8, roughly 2.4% of memory CD4, and roughly 0.4% of memory CD8 clonotypes were shared across several donors. Sampling was limited to blood, and TCR repertoires in tissue likely differ from TCR repertoires in blood.

Trimming takes 0 bases from V and 1 base from J, and the germline ends sit 12 bases apart. From the cysteine through the phenylalanine, the CDR3 covers 16 amino acids. Only CDR3 DNA remains: 48 bases, in frame from the first base. Via the germline V gene, CDR1 is MGHRA and CDR2 YSYEKL. Using the deep immunoSEQ assay, multiplex PCR amplified TCR CDR3 regions from genomic DNA. Extracted genomic DNA from each cell subset was distributed evenly across all wells of several immunoSEQ 96-well plates, and each plate was treated as a replicate. For sorted subsets, around 200 ng genomic DNA, equal to tens of thousands of T cell genomes, was loaded into each replicate PCR. Purified libraries were quantified with a Qubit 3.0 fluorometer, sized on a Bioanalyzer 2100, and re-quantified with the KAPA Library Quantification kit. Every immunoSEQ 96-well plate was sequenced on a separate single-read 150-cycle Illumina NextSeq 550 flow cell. The study's processing was this. Because only junctional sequences without quality scores were contained in the immunoSEQ output, filtering matching that applied to full-length reads could not be performed. To assign V/J genes and CDR3, sequences were annotated using PyIR, a Python wrapper for IgBLAST v1.9, with IMGT germline references. Reads with weak V/J assignments (E-value above 1e-6), missing CDR3, stop codons, out-of-frame junctions, or ambiguous translated residues were removed. V3J clonotypes were defined by identical inferred V gene, J gene, and CDR3 amino acid sequence. The percentage overlap between two repertoires was calculated by dividing the number of shared unique clonotypes by the size of the smaller repertoire. Three approaches were used to assess repertoire richness: RTK rarefaction, the Chao1 estimator, and Recon v2.1 estimates of unobserved clonotypes. Generation probabilities for all TCRbeta clonotypes obtained by the gDNA method from a few donors were computed using OLGA. Here the immuneACCESS table is served through TCRdb, limited to in-frame sequences with V and J called. Missing clones are a known gap in these copies; in checked studies unresolved V genes cover under half, and the rest lacks a known reason. V and J calls and clone size are given by that table; D and trimming were obtained from the DNA. This sample comprises a few million clones, approximately 92% of them detected only once. Around 0.14% of the sample belongs to the ten largest clones.

Source material: naive CD4+ T cells sorted from blood. This specimen's cell subset or site label, per the study, means: CD45RA+ positively selected. The chain is made from TRBV4-1 and TRBJ1-1, with a weak D call of TRBD1 (5 bases match). This sequence originates from a man between 18 and 29 years old in good health. The DNA reads TGCGCCAGCAGCCAAGAGCAGGGATGGTGGAACACTGAAGCTTTCTTT. Translated, this gives CASSQEQGWWNTEAFF.